The 20 T cell receptor beta chains below were found in one sample sequenced in a study of blood T cell repertoires in COVID-19. The repertoire was sequenced with immunoSEQ multiplex PCR; TCRdb's copy has only in-frame clones and lacks some. The sample records 140,000 to 150,000 clones, around 83% being singletons. The sequenced sample consisted of peripheral blood. The source of these receptors is a man aged 30 to 45 with COVID-19, enrolled during active disease.

The chain links TRBV27 to TRBJ2-3, with 11 bases lining up with TRBD1. Trimming removed 3 bases from V and 5 bases from J; junction bases left unmatched: 7. The CDR3 extends over 16 amino acids. Germline V gene sequence: CDR1 MNHEY, CDR2 SMNVEV (reference sequence). CDR3 sequence reads: CASSFWGQGGGDTQYF. CDR3 DNA: TGTGCCAGCAGTTTTTGGGGACAGGGGGGAGGAGATACGCAGTATTTT.

This clone came up once. V gene TRBV2 combines with J gene TRBJ2-7, with TRBD1 as a possible D gene (5 bases). V was pared by 2 bases and J by 6 bases, with 17 bases between. Germline V gives CDR1 SNHLY, CDR2 FYNNEI. The CDR3 has 15 residues. The CDR3 sequence is CASSEWGQGLGEQYF. For the CDR3, the DNA is TGTGCCAGCAGTGAATGGGGTCAGGGTTTAGGCGAGCAGTACTTC.

The V call is TRBV4-1, the J call TRBJ2-5, with D possibly matching TRBD1 (6 bases). This CDR3 region has 16 residues. CDR1 and CDR2 (germline): MGHRA, YSYEKL. V lost 0 bases and J 3 bases, leaving 14 bases between the germline ends. In nucleotides, the CDR3 is TGCGCCAGCAGCCAAGAGGGGGCAGAGGGGAAAGAGACCCAGTACTTC. Translation: CASSQEGAEGKETQYF.

J is TRBJ2-3 and V is TRBV9; 8 positions match TRBD1. V gave up 2 bases and J gave up 3 bases; unmatched junction bases: 8. Germline V gene sequence: CDR1 SGDLS, CDR2 YYNGEE. This CDR3 contains 16 residues. CDR3 region: CASSVGTGLKTDTQYF. The CDR3, as DNA: TGTGCCAGCAGCGTTGGGACAGGCCTAAAGACAGATACGCAGTATTTT.

This chain connects TRBV7-3 to TRBJ2-1; 7 bases fit TRBD1. Germline lookup yields CDR1 SGHTA and CDR2 FQGTGA. This CDR3 spans 16 amino acids. V dropped 1 base and J dropped 5; count of bases not matched to a gene: 8. The CDR3 DNA is TGTGCCAGCAGCTTAAGCGGTAGAACAGGGGACAATGAGCAGTTCTTC. Translating gives CASSLSGRTGDNEQFF. The entire variable domain, with the rest obtained from reference TRBV7-3 and TRBJ2-1, is as follows: GAGVSQTPSNKVTEKGKYVELRCDPISGHTALYWYRQSLGQGPEFLIYFQGTGAADDSGLPNDRFFAVRPEGSVSTLKIQRTERGDSAVYLCASSLSGRTGDNEQFFGPGTRLTVL.

The chain has TRBV12-3 or TRBV12-4 and TRBJ1-1, with no clear D. This CDR3 region has 12 residues. V was pared by 2 bases and J by 8 bases, with 9 bases between. CDR3 sequence reads: CASSLRGAEAFF. In DNA form, the CDR3 reads TGTGCCAGCAGTTTACGAGGAGCGGAAGCTTTCTTT.

This chain connects TRBV27 to TRBJ2-1; the match to TRBD2 covers 12 bases. This CDR3 is 15 amino acids long. V shed 6 bases, J shed 7 bases, and the junction held 7 bases outside the gene matches. Per germline, CDR1 MNHEY and CDR2 SMNVEV (reference sequence). The CDR3 is CASSVSTSGSNEQFF. CDR3 coding DNA: TGTGCCAGCAGCGTCTCGACTAGCGGGAGTAATGAGCAGTTCTTC.

V gene TRBV19 combines with J gene TRBJ2-1; D is possibly TRBD1 (5 bases). Trimming took 5 bases from V and 9 from J, leaving 20 bases between them. The germline V gene encodes CDR1 LNHDA and CDR2 SQIVND (reference sequence). This CDR3 has 15 residues. CDR3 protein: CASSLSQVIGGEQFF. The CDR3 nucleotides read TGTGCCAGTAGTTTGTCACAGGTGATAGGCGGTGAGCAGTTCTTC.

V usage is TRBV2 and J usage is TRBJ1-5, with TRBD1 as a possible D gene (6 bases). This CDR3 spans 15 amino acids. The germline gives CDR1 SNHLY, CDR2 FYNNEI. Trimming removed 7 bases at V and 4 bases at J, with 17 bases between. The CDR3 bases are TGTGCCAGCAAGATAACTGAACAGGGAAATCAGCCCCAGCATTTT. It encodes CASKITEQGNQPQHF.

The V call is TRBV5-1, the J call TRBJ2-2; 9 bases map to TRBD2. Trimming at V came to 5 bases and at J to 6 bases, leaving 5 bases not matched to a gene. CDR1 is SGHRS and CDR2 is YFSETQ in the germline V gene. CDR3 length: 14 residues. The DNA of the CDR3 is TGCGCCAGCAGTTCCGGGACTAGCTCCGGGGAGCTGTTTTTT. This encodes CASSSGTSSGELFF. Filled out from reference TRBV5-1 and TRBJ2-2, the complete variable domain reads KAGVTQTPRYLIKTRGQQVTLSCSPISGHRSVSWYQQTPGQGLQFLFEYFSETQRNKGNFPGRFSGRQFSNSRSEMNVSTLELGDSALYLCASSSGTSSGELFFGEGSRLTVL.

This chain joins TRBV23-1 and TRBJ1-1; D remains unclear. TRBV23-1 is marked as an open reading frame, function uncertain. Deletions cut 8 bases from V and 8 bases from J, with 21 bases between. CDR3 size: 14 residues. The CDR3, as DNA: TGCGCCAGCGCCCCCACTCTAGGTAGATCGGAAGCTTTCTTT. Its translation is CASAPTLGRSEAFF.

Comment on this clone: At one end, the junction sequence differs from germline, possibly due to a read error. The genes are TRBV28 and TRBJ1-6; unclear D gene. This CDR3 is built from 12 residues. From germline, CDR1 is MDHEN and CDR2 SYDVKM. As DNA, the CDR3 is TGTGCCAGCACCCCCCCCCGGGGAAGGTTGGACTTT. Translating gives CASTPPRGRLDF.

V is TRBV6-5 and J is TRBJ2-1; possibly TRBD1 for D (5 bases). Germline assignment: CDR1 MNHEY and CDR2 SVGAGI. V lost 7 bases, J lost 9 bases, and 13 bases lay in between. This CDR3 is built from 12 residues. The CDR3 is CASTLGDGEQFF. CDR3 in DNA: TGTGCCAGCACCCTAGGGGATGGTGAGCAGTTCTTC.

The CDR3 spells CASSGIHYEQYF. Written as DNA, the CDR3 is TGTGCCAGCAGTGGCATACACTACGAGCAGTACTTC. The J gene is TRBJ2-7, the V gene TRBV25-1; D is ambiguous. Germline assignment: CDR1 MGHDK and CDR2 SYGVNS. The CDR3 loop spans 12 amino acids. Trimming pared 4 bases from V and 3 bases from J, leaving 7 bases between.

The chain employs TRBV5-1 and TRBJ2-7, with 8 bases that match TRBD1. The germline gives CDR1 SGHRS, CDR2 YFSETQ. The V segment lost 5 bases and the J segment 3 bases; nucleotides outside the gene matches: 7. There are 14 residues in the CDR3. The CDR3 reads CASRIGTGNYEQYF. Written as DNA, the CDR3 is TGCGCCAGCAGGATCGGGACAGGAAACTACGAGCAGTACTTC.

This chain links TRBV5-1 with TRBJ2-7; D is possibly TRBD1 (6 bases). Per germline, CDR1 SGHRS and CDR2 YFSETQ. The V end lost 4 bases, the J end lost 0 bases, and 11 bases lay between the germline ends. The CDR3 extends over 14 amino acids. The CDR3 DNA reads as TGCGCCAGCAGCGCCTACAGGGTCTCCTACGAGCAGTACTTC. It specifies CASSAYRVSYEQYF.

The chain recombines TRBV7-8 with TRBJ1-4, with a possible D match to TRBD1 (5 bases). This CDR3 is built from 13 residues. Looked up from germline, CDR1 is SGHVS and CDR2 is FQNEAQ. The ends were cut back, 3 bases at V and 12 bases at J, with 14 bases in the middle. The CDR3 DNA is TGTGCCAGCAGCTTTGGAACAGGAGGGGAACTGTTTTTT. This gives the protein CASSFGTGGELFF.

The gene calls are TRBV11-3 and TRBJ2-5, with D unclear. Germline assignment: CDR1 SGHNT and CDR2 YENEEA. V lost 5 bases to trimming and J lost 5 bases, with 12 bases between them. The CDR3 consists of 13 residues. Written as DNA, the CDR3 is TGTGCCAGCAGCGAGACGGGTGGGGAGACCCAGTACTTC. It codes for CASSETGGETQYF.

The genes are TRBV13 and TRBJ2-1; 9 positions match TRBD2. Germline V CDR1 and CDR2: PRHDT, FYEKMQ (reference sequence). This CDR3 has 16 residues. V shed 2 bases and J 3 bases; nucleotides not matched to a gene: 5. The CDR3 nucleotides read TGTGCCAGCAGCTTACAGCTAGCGGGACTCTACAATGAGCAGTTCTTC. It is translated as CASSLQLAGLYNEQFF.

The DNA of the CDR3 is TGTGCCAGCAGCTTAGGACTAGCGGAATACGAGCAGTACTTC. As protein: CASSLGLAEYEQYF. The chain is built from TRBV7-2 and TRBJ2-7; 9 bases match TRBD2. Germline CDR1 reads SGHTA; CDR2 reads FQGNSA. CDR3 length equals 14 residues. The V and J ends lost 1 base and 4 bases, in that order; junction bases with no gene match: 2.